Below, 3 T cell receptor beta chains from the same sample are listed, as sequenced in a study of patients and donors after allogeneic stem cell transplantation. TCRdb recomputed calls from the RT-PCR reads with MiXCR, one row per CDR3 protein. This table holds about a million distinct CDR3 sequences, approximately 19% found once. Sequencing used blood, either unsorted or a sorted T cell fraction (not recorded which). These receptors were obtained from a human donor who was either an allogeneic HSCT recipient or a stem cell or donor lymphocyte infusion donor (not recorded which). It is not recorded whose cells these are; they may come from a transplant donor.

This clonotype turned up a few times. J is TRBJ1-1 and V is TRBV7-2; tentative D call: TRBD1 (6 bases). Per germline, CDR1 SGHTA and CDR2 FQGNSA. CDR3 length: 14 amino acids. The V and J ends lost 6 bases and 1 base respectively, with 12 bases between them. CDR3 sequence (DNA): TGTGCCAGCAGGCAAGCGACAGGGAACACTGAAGCTTTCTTT. This gives the protein CASRQATGNTEAFF.

This rearrangement joins TRBV6-5 to TRBJ2-4; the match to TRBD1 covers 7 bases. The trim removed 4 bases at V and 0 bases at J, leaving 6 bases unmatched. Germline CDR1 is MNHEY and CDR2 is SVGAGI. The CDR3 is made up of 16 amino acids. CDR3 protein: CASSLGQKGAKNIQYF. The CDR3 DNA is TGTGCCAGCAGTTTGGGACAGAAGGGAGCCAAAAACATTCAGTACTTC.

This rearrangement joins TRBV7-3 to TRBJ2-3; TRBD2 aligns across 8 bases. V lost 5 bases to trimming and J lost 0 bases; unmatched junction nucleotides: 4. CDR1 and CDR2 (germline): SGHTA, FQGTGA. The CDR3 spans 15 residues. The CDR3 spells CASSRGGTSTDTQYF. The CDR3 DNA sequence: TGTGCCAGCAGCCGCGGGGGGACTAGCACAGATACGCAGTATTTT.